These T cell receptor beta chains were read from a single sample in a study of blood T cell repertoires in COVID-19. The assay was immunoSEQ multiplex PCR, and TCRdb's table has in-frame clones only and misses some. The sample has 160,000 or so clones; more than 85% are singletons. Sequencing was carried out using peripheral blood. The receptors come from a woman aged 55-70 years with COVID-19, enrolled during active disease. Each CDR3 is given with its conserved first and last residue. The D gene is left open where the match is weak. The size entry is marked missing in some rows and otherwise reads once, few, many or a size class.

-	TRBV6-5	TRBJ1-2	-	TGTGCCAGCAGACAGGGAAGAGCCGGCTACACCTTC	CASRQGRAGYTF
-	TRBV7-9	TRBJ1-5	-	TGTGCCAGCAGCTTACCTGGCGGGCTGGAGCCCCAGCATTTT	CASSLPGGLEPQHF
-	TRBV9	TRBJ2-4	TRBD2	TGTGCCAGCAGCGCAATAGCGGGGGGCAGGAACATTCAGTACTTC	CASSAIAGGRNIQYF
-	TRBV5-3	TRBJ1-2	TRBD1	TGTGCCAGAAGCTTGGATTTAGGGACAGGGGACCACTATGGCTACACCTTC	CARSLDLGTGDHYGYTF
-	TRBV2	TRBJ1-3	-	TGTGCCAGCAGTGAAACGGAGGGAACAACTGGCACCATATATTTT	CASSETEGTTGTIYF
-	TRBV11-3	TRBJ1-5	-	TGTGCCAGCAGCCTCCCGAGGAAAAATAGCAATCAGCCCCAGCATTTT	CASSLPRKNSNQPQHF
-	TRBV7-2	TRBJ2-1	-	TGTGCCAGCAGCTTAGCTCCGGGTACTGAGCAGTTCTTC	CASSLAPGTEQFF
-	TRBV12-3/TRBV12-4	TRBJ1-2	-	TGTGCCAGCACTACCAGGCGGGGTGGCTACACCTTC	CASTTRRGGYTF
-	TRBV19	TRBJ2-7	-	TGTGCCAGTAGTATAAGTAGGGGCGGACCCATCGAGCAGTACTTC	CASSISRGGPIEQYF
-	TRBV6-5	TRBJ1-6	-	TGTGCCAGCAGTCTAATTAATTCACCCCTCCACTTT	CASSLINSPLHF
-	TRBV10-3	TRBJ1-1	TRBD1	TGTGCCATCAGAGGACAGGGGGCACACACTGAAGCTTTCTTT	CAIRGQGAHTEAFF
once	TRBV7-2	TRBJ2-1	TRBD1	TGTGCCAGCAGCTTAGGCTGGGACAGGGGTTTTATCTTC	CASSLGWDRGFIF
once	TRBV5-1	TRBJ1-1	-	TGCGCCAGCAGCTTGGGTGGCAGGTTGAACACTGAAGCTTTCTTT	CASSLGGRLNTEAFF
-	TRBV7-8	TRBJ2-1	TRBD1	TGTGCCAGCAGCCCGACAGGGCTCTCCTACAATGAGCAGTTCTTC	CASSPTGLSYNEQFF
-	TRBV5-1	TRBJ1-2	-	TGCGCCAGCAGGAACCCGGGGGGATCGCTTGGCTATGGCTACACCTTC	CASRNPGGSLGYGYTF
-	TRBV5-4	TRBJ1-3	-	TGTGCCAGCAGCTTCGGGACAGGAAACACCATATATTTT	CASSFGTGNTIYF
-	TRBV27	TRBJ1-5	-	TGTGCCAGCAGTAAGGCGGGAGGCAATCAGCCCCAGCATTTT	CASSKAGGNQPQHF
-	TRBV19	TRBJ1-1	-	TGTGCCAGTAGTAGGCGGGGTTTGAACACTGAAGCTTTCTTT	CASSRRGLNTEAFF
once	TRBV18	TRBJ2-7	TRBD1	TGTGCCAGCTCACAGACCGGGACAGGGGTTTCCTCCTACGAGCAGTACTTC	CASSQTGTGVSSYEQYF
-	TRBV29-1	TRBJ1-2	-	TGCAGCGTTGAAGTGTGGGCGCCCTATGGCTACACCTTC	CSVEVWAPYGYTF
-	TRBV7-8	TRBJ1-1	-	TGTGCCAGCAGCTTGGGTGGGGGCCGAGCGGCTTTCTTT	CASSLGGGRAAFF
once	TRBV9	TRBJ1-1	TRBD1	TGTGCCAGCAGCGTAGGGGACAGCCAGGGGGTAGCTTTCTTT	CASSVGDSQGVAFF
-	TRBV5-6	TRBJ1-2	TRBD1	TGTGCCAGCAGTTCGACAGGGGCGCCCTATGGCTACACCTTC	CASSSTGAPYGYTF
few	TRBV19	TRBJ1-5	-	TGTGCCAGTAGTATAGTTCCCGTGAGGCAGCCCCAGCATTTT	CASSIVPVRQPQHF
-	TRBV19	TRBJ1-2	-	TGTGCCAGTAGCCTAGACAGGAACTATGGCTACACCTTC	CASSLDRNYGYTF
-	TRBV7-2	TRBJ1-1	-	TGTGCCAGCAGCTCGTACAGGAGAATCACTGAAGCTTTCTTT	CASSSYRRITEAFF
-	TRBV18	TRBJ1-1	-	TGTGCCAGCTCGCGGGACCCTGAAGCTTTCTTT	CASSRDPEAFF
-	TRBV29-1	TRBJ1-1	-	TGCAGCGTTGTTGGGCGCGCTGAAGCTTTCTTT	CSVVGRAEAFF
-	TRBV4-3	TRBJ2-3	-	TGCGCCAGCAGTGACGGACTCAGCTCCTTCCTTAGCACAGATACGCAGTATTTT	CASSDGLSSFLSTDTQYF
-	TRBV4-1	TRBJ2-7	-	TGCGCCAGCAGCTGGAGGGTGGTGCTAAGCTCCTACGAGCAGTACTTC	CASSWRVVLSSYEQYF
-	TRBV27	TRBJ2-5	-	TGTGCCAGCAGGATTAACGGGGGGCGGGAGACCCAGTACTTC	CASRINGGRETQYF